Sequencing of this T cell receptor (beta chain) was carried out in a study of blood T cell repertoires in COVID-19. Background on the study: Acute-phase and convalescent COVID-19 samples originated in the United States, Italy and Spain. Sources were T cells, B-cell-depleted T cells, or PBMCs; the material itself was cDNA or gDNA.

Original data processing: Nucleated cell number was recorded as an estimate derived from reference gene primer amplification. This table comes from immunoSEQ multiplex PCR, and its TCRdb copy is limited to in-frame clones, with some not included. V, J and clone size derive from that table, while D and trimming were established from the DNA sequence. The sample carries around 260,000 clones, 65% to 90% recorded once. This receptor was taken from a human donor in a cohort sampled during active COVID-19. The specimen was peripheral blood.

CDR3 DNA sequence: TGCGCCAGCAGCCCCCAGGACAGGGGAAACCAAGAGACCCAGTACTTC. Its protein is CASSPQDRGNQETQYF. V usage is TRBV4-3 and J usage is TRBJ2-5; 9 positions match TRBD1. This CDR3 is built from 16 residues. Looked up from germline, CDR1 is LGHNA and CDR2 is YSLEER. V shed 4 bases and J 0 bases; nucleotides not matched to a gene: 6.